This T cell receptor (beta chain) was captured by sequencing in a study of control samples from healthy donors and cancer patients. Clones were sequenced by immunoSEQ multiplex PCR, and TCRdb holds only the in-frame ones, with some missing. In the table there are around 28,000 clones, more than 75% of which are singletons. The CDR3 loop spans 15 amino acids. CDR1 is SNHLY and CDR2 is FYNNEI in the germline V gene. Trimming stripped 1 base from V and 5 bases from J, with 12 bases between. What was sequenced was PBMCs. The TCR originated in a middle-aged woman with lung cancer. This chain connects TRBV2 to TRBJ1-5; D is unclear. The CDR3 protein is CASSEVGLPYQPQHF. The CDR3, as DNA: TGTGCCAGCAGTGAAGTGGGGTTGCCCTATCAGCCCCAGCATTTT. The entire variable domain, with the rest obtained from reference TRBV2 and TRBJ1-5, is as follows: EPEVTQTPSHQVTQMGQEVILRCVPISNHLYFYWYRQILGQKVEFLVSFYNNEISEKSEIFDDQFSVERPDGSNFTLKIRSTKLEDSAMYFCASSEVGLPYQPQHFGDGTRLSIL.